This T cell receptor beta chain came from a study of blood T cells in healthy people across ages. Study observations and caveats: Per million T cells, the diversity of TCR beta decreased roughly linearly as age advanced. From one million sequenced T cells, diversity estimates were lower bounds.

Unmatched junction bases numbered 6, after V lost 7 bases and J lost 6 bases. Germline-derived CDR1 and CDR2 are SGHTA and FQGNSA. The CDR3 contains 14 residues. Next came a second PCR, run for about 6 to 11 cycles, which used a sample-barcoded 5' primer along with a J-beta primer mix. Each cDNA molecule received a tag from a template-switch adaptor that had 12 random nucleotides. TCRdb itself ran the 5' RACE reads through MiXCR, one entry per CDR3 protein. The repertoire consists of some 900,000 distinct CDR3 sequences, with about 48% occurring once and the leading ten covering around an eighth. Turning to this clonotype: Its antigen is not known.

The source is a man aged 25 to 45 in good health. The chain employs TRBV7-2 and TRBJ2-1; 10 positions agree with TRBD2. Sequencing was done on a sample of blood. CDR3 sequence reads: CASTPGLASNEQFF. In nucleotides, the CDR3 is TGTGCCAGCACGCCGGGACTAGCGTCCAATGAGCAGTTCTTC.